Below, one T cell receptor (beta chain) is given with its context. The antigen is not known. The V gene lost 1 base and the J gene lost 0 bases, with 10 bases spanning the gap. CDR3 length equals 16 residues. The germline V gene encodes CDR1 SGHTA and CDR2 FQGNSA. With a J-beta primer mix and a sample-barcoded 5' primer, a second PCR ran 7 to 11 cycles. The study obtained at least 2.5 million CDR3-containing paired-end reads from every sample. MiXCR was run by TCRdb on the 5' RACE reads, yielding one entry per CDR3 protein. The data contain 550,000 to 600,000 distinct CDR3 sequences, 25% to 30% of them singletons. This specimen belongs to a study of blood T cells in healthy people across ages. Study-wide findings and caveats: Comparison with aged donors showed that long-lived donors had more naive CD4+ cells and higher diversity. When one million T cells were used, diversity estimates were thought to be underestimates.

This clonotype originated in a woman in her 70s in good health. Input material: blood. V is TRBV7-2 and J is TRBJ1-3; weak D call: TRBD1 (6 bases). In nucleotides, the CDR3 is TGTGCCAGCAGCTTAGTGGGGGGCCACTCTGGAAACACCATATATTTT. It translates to CASSLVGGHSGNTIYF.